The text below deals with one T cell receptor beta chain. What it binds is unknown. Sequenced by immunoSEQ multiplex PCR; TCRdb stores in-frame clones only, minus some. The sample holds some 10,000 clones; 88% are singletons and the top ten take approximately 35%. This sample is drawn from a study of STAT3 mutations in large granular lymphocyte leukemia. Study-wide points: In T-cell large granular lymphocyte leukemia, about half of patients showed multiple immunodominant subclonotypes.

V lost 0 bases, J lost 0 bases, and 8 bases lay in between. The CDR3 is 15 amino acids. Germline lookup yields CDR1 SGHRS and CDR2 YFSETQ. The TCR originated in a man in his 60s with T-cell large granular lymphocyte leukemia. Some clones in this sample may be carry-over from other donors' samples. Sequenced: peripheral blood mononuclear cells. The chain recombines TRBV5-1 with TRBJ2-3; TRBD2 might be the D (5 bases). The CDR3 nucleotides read TGCGCCAGCAGCTTGGGCGCGGGCAGCACAGATACGCAGTATTTT. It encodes CASSLGAGSTDTQYF.